One sample yielded the 2 T cell receptor beta chains listed below, sequenced in a study of spatial heterogeneity in lung cancer. Study-wide results and caveats: Tracking of tumor mutation counts was seen in expanded intratumoral alpha and beta TCR counts.

As for time point: sample taken at primary tumor resection. TCRdb redid the calling of the 5' RACE reads with MiXCR, one entry per CDR3 protein. The data show 4,400 or so distinct CDR3 sequences, roughly 8.7% seen once. Their antigen targets remain unknown. The input for sequencing was lung tumor tissue, taken at surgery. These receptors were collected from a female donor with early-stage non-small cell lung cancer.

V is TRBV5-6 and J is TRBJ2-1; TRBD1 is a possible D gene (5 bases). This CDR3 region has 14 residues. The germline gives CDR1 SGHDT, CDR2 YYEEEE. The germline V and J ends were trimmed by 0 bases and 3 bases, with 7 bases remaining between them. As DNA, the CDR3 is TGTGCCAGCAGCTTGGGGACATACTACAATGAGCAGTTCTTC. It encodes CASSLGTYYNEQFF.

This clonotype is categorized as large (0.1 to 1%). The chain combines TRBV28 with TRBJ2-7; D perhaps matches TRBD2 (5 bases). V was pared by 7 bases and J by 0 bases, with 13 bases between. Germline V gene sequence: CDR1 MDHEN, CDR2 SYDVKM. The CDR3 consists of 14 residues. The CDR3 region is CASMGTGSSYEQYF. CDR3 nucleotides: TGTGCCAGCATGGGAACGGGGAGCTCCTACGAGCAGTACTTC.